This TCR beta chain was captured in a study of T-cell reconstitution after alpha-beta-depleted transplantation in children. This clonotype was seen at least ten times. Unique molecular identifiers were incorporated into the prepared TCRbeta library. Each CDR3 protein is one row after TCRdb ran MiXCR on the PCR reads. The sample shows around 250,000 distinct CDR3 sequences, just under 8.5% of them seen only once. Trimming removed 5 bases from V and 0 bases from J, with 11 bases in between. In germline, CDR1 is LGHNA, CDR2 YNFKEQ. The CDR3 is 15 residues long. This chain connects TRBV4-2 to TRBJ1-3; D is uncertain. The sequence was collected from a male patient aged 10 to 17 who had a stem cell transplant for acute lymphoblastic leukemia, so the T cells may come from the graft donor. This material consisted of PBMCs, mostly from graft donor cells, taken 180 days after TCRalphabeta/CD19-depleted stem cell transplant. Here the CDR3 reads CASSGHSASGNTIYF. For the CDR3, the DNA is TGTGCCAGCAGCGGTCATTCGGCCTCTGGAAACACCATATATTTT.